This T cell receptor beta chain comes out of a study of T cells in Graves' hyperthyroidism and ophthalmopathy (dated by TCRdb to between 2019 and 2020). A note on the overall study: Peripheral blood samples were taken at the time of initial diagnosis, prior to any treatment. The study also compared thyroid tissue and blood T-cell repertoires from about six Graves' hyperthyroidism patients. The paper reports TCR Vbeta CDR3 sequencing of some 140 peripheral blood samples: approximately 43 ophthalmopathy, approximately 74 hyperthyroidism and around 17 progressor patients. After blood sampling, hyperthyroidism patients were treated with methimazole at a starting dose of 30 mg daily, and ophthalmopathy patients were treated with high-dose intravenous methylprednisolone. Whether ophthalmopathy could be predicted prospectively was tested in an independent validation cohort made up of 18 to 20 hyperthyroidism patients plus 17 patients who later progressed to ophthalmopathy. For training and testing, the 100 or so patients in the discovery cohort were randomly divided in a 7:3 ratio. To identify distinguishing TCR V-J signatures, a discovery cohort of about 100 patients was used, comprising some 45 with Graves' ophthalmopathy and around 57 with stable Graves' hyperthyroidism. Results the study describes overall, beyond this receptor: No statistical method was used to set the sample size in advance, and investigators knew the group allocation. In validation, the model predicted progression to ophthalmopathy a median of around 6.5 months before onset, with about 71% sensitivity and roughly 77% specificity. Ophthalmopathy was separated from stable hyperthyroidism by a 13 V-J signature model, with 85% to 90% sensitivity and 81% to 83% specificity obtained in cross-validation and 80%/75% obtained in testing. Most expanded thyroid clonotypes (frequency above 0.001) were also detected in blood, suggesting blood repertoires may reflect thyroid immune responses.

Amplification of TCR beta CDR3 regions was carried out from RNA transcripts. The TCR CDR3 was subjected to a first round of RT-PCR using the HTBI primer set and the Qiagen OneStep RT-PCR kit. The libraries were constructed in a second round of multiplex PCR and then size-selected and purified. Sequencing of the libraries was done on an Illumina HiSeq2000 using paired-end 100 bp reads. The authors' analysis ran thus. Raw data were processed with SOAPnuke, discarding reads with adapters, uncalled bases, mean Phred below 15, or no exact constant-primer or identifier match. COPE v1.2.5 was used to merge high-quality paired reads, and clonotypes were defined as unique nucleotide sequences. MiTCR v1.1 was used to align clonotypes to the IMGT TRBV, TRBD and TRBJ reference segments. Only V-J combinations with frequency above 0.0001, covering 99.2% of repertoires, were analysed. A TCS score was defined as the ratio between F50 (clonal expansion) and ExV (chaos), using BLOSUM62-based TCRdist between CDR3 peptides within each V-J. Welch's t-statistics and random forest reduced around 520 V-J features to roughly 13, which were used in a naive Bayes classifier (R e1071). Thyroid-blood repertoire similarity was quantified with the Morisita-Horn index. Using fastp at Q25 and MiXCR, TCRdb reprocessed the public reads and kept productive beta chains. Under each unique CDR3 protein, matching rows form one entry showing the most common genes and DNA. What appears here as the V and J calls and clone size reflects TCRdb's work, not the paper's. In this sample the table shows 750,000 to 950,000 distinct CDR3 sequences, roughly 37% of which occur a single time. The ten biggest clones cover about 9% of the sample.

Spanning cysteine to phenylalanine, the CDR3 consists of 16 amino acids. Only the CDR3 DNA is retained, 48 bases long and in frame from the first base. As encoded in the germline V gene (reference sequence), CDR1 is SGHAT while CDR2 is FQDESV. After removal of 1 base from V and 2 bases from J, the junction retains 8 bases not matched to a gene. Stable Graves' hyperthyroidism was defined as no progression to ophthalmopathy during 18 months of follow-up. Hyperthyroidism patients were aged 18 to 65 years and newly diagnosed, with disease duration of less than 2 months. The study excluded patients with uncontrolled infections, other autoimmune diseases, pregnancy or lactation. Clinical symptoms, serum thyroxine and TRAb, thyroid ultrasound, and orbital computed tomography formed the basis for the diagnoses. PBMCs were separated from approximately 10 ml of fresh peripheral blood using Ficoll-Paque density gradient centrifugation. Total RNA was extracted with Trizol reagent, and quality was checked on an Agilent 2100 Bioanalyzer.

Concerning this clonotype: No cognate antigen has been identified for it. Base qualities are not at hand, and no much larger clone is one base apart.

The specimen was blood. The sequence derives from a man between 18 and 35 years old with Graves' hyperthyroidism. The rearranged chain carries TRBV11-1 and TRBJ2-7; 7 bases in the middle match TRBD2. The CDR3 sequence is CASSLGSGGRTYEQYF. The DNA sequence reads TGTGCCAGCAGCTTAGGGTCGGGAGGAAGGACCTACGAGCAGTACTTC.